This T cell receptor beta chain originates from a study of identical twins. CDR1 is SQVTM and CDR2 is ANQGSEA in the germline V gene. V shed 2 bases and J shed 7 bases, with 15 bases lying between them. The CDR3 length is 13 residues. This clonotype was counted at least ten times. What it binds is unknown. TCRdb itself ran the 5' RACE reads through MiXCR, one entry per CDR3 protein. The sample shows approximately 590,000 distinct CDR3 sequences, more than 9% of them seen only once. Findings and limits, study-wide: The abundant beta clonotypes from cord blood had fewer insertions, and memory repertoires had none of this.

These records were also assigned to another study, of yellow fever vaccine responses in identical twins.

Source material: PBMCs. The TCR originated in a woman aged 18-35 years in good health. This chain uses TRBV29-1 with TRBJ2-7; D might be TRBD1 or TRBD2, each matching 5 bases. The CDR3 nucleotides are TGCAGCGTTGAAAATCGGGACCTGGGGGAGCAGTACTTC. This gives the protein CSVENRDLGEQYF.